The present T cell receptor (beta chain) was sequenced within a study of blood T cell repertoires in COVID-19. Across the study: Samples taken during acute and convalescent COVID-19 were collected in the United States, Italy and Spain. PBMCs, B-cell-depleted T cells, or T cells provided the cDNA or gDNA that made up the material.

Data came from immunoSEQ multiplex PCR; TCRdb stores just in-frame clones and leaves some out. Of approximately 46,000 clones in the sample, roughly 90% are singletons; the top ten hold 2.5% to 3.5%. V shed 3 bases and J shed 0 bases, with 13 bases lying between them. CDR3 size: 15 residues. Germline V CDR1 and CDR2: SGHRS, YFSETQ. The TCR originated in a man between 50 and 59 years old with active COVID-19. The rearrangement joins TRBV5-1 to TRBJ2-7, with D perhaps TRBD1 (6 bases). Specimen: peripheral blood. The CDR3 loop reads CASSWNDRSSYEQYF. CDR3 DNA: TGCGCCAGCAGCTGGAACGACAGGAGCTCCTACGAGCAGTACTTC. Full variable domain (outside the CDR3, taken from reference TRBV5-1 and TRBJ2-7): KAGVTQTPRYLIKTRGQQVTLSCSPISGHRSVSWYQQTPGQGLQFLFEYFSETQRNKGNFPGRFSGRQFSNSRSEMNVSTLELGDSALYLCASSWNDRSSYEQYFGPGTRLTVT.